The clone carrying this T cell receptor (beta chain) occurred many times. The antigen is undetermined. Trimming removed 6 bases from V and 1 base from J; junction bases left unmatched: 10. The CDR3 spans 17 residues. This entry belongs to a study of response to subunit inactivated influenza vaccine. General study points: The authors put forward the suggestion that each seasonal influenza vaccination may bring in only a limited number of new T cells.

TCRdb re-analysed the RT-PCR reads in MiXCR, keeping a single row per CDR3 protein. The table lists 450,000 to 500,000 distinct CDR3 sequences, roughly 9.7% of them singletons. This material consisted of PBMCs from blood, taken 35 to 45 days after vaccination. This TCR derives from a man between 50 and 59 years old who received an inactivated influenza vaccine. V is TRBV12-3 or TRBV12-4 and J is TRBJ2-1; 9 nucleotides match TRBD2. The CDR3 reads CASRGFGTSLSYNEQFF. CDR3 DNA: TGTGCCAGCAGGGGCTTCGGGACTAGCCTATCCTACAATGAGCAGTTCTTC.